A selection of T cell receptor beta chains follows, all from one sample in a study of blood T cell repertoires in COVID-19. Profiled with immunoSEQ multiplex PCR; TCRdb holds only in-frame clones, not every one. The data hold some 120,000 clones, with 83% observed a single time. The sample consisted of peripheral blood. The receptors were gathered from a young man with acute or convalescent COVID-19. CDR3s include the opening cysteine and the closing phenylalanine or tryptophan. D genes are given only for firm matches. A clone size is listed for some rows: how often the clone was seen (once, few, many), or a class if it is expanded.

len: 14
abundance: -
v_gene: TRBV6-1
d_gene: TRBD1
j_gene: TRBJ1-4
CDR3nt: TGTGCCAGCAGTGAGACAGGGCGGCACGAAAAACTGTTTTTT
CDR3aa: CASSETGRHEKLFF

len: 14
abundance: -
v_gene: TRBV6-5
d_gene: -
j_gene: TRBJ1-1
CDR3nt: TGTGCCAGCACTAGGGGACTGTCGAACACTGAAGCTTTCTTT
CDR3aa: CASTRGLSNTEAFF

len: 12
abundance: -
v_gene: TRBV30
d_gene: -
j_gene: TRBJ1-6
CDR3nt: TGTGCCTGGAGTCAAAATAATTCACCCCTCCACTTT
CDR3aa: CAWSQNNSPLHF

len: 15
abundance: once
v_gene: TRBV3-1/TRBV3-2
d_gene: TRBD2
j_gene: TRBJ2-1
CDR3nt: TGTGCCAGCAGCCTTAGCGGGAGCGAGTACAATGAGCAGTTCTTC
CDR3aa: CASSLSGSEYNEQFF

len: 15
abundance: -
v_gene: TRBV5-1
d_gene: TRBD2
j_gene: TRBJ2-5
CDR3nt: TGCGCCAGCAGCCGCACCGGGACTAGCGGAGAGACCCAGTACTTC
CDR3aa: CASSRTGTSGETQYF

len: 16
abundance: -
v_gene: TRBV6-4
d_gene: TRBD2
j_gene: TRBJ2-5
CDR3nt: TGTGCCAGCAGCCCAACTAGCGGGAGGGCCGTGGAGACCCAGTACTTC
CDR3aa: CASSPTSGRAVETQYF

len: 14
abundance: -
v_gene: TRBV2
d_gene: TRBD1
j_gene: TRBJ2-5
CDR3nt: TGTGCCAGCAGTGGGGGACAGGGCGTGGGGGCCCAGTACTTC
CDR3aa: CASSGGQGVGAQYF

len: 14
abundance: -
v_gene: TRBV7-9
d_gene: TRBD1
j_gene: TRBJ1-4
CDR3nt: TGTGCCAGCAGCTGGACAGGCTTTAGTGAAAAACTGTTTTTT
CDR3aa: CASSWTGFSEKLFF

len: 16
abundance: once
v_gene: TRBV6-2/TRBV6-3
d_gene: -
j_gene: TRBJ1-2
CDR3nt: TGTGCCAGCAGCCGTCCAGCGGGTCAGAGTGTCTATGGCTACACCTTC
CDR3aa: CASSRPAGQSVYGYTF

len: 16
abundance: -
v_gene: TRBV4-3
d_gene: -
j_gene: TRBJ1-4
CDR3nt: TGCGCCAGCAGCCAAGATGGCCAGACGGAGGGTGAAAAACTGTTTTTT
CDR3aa: CASSQDGQTEGEKLFF

len: 16
abundance: -
v_gene: TRBV10-3
d_gene: -
j_gene: TRBJ1-2
CDR3nt: TGTGCCATCAACGGACAACGCGACGCCCCTAACTATGGCTACACCTTC
CDR3aa: CAINGQRDAPNYGYTF

len: 12
abundance: -
v_gene: TRBV6-1
d_gene: -
j_gene: TRBJ1-2
CDR3nt: TGTGCCAGCAGTGAAGTAACATATGGCTACACCTTC
CDR3aa: CASSEVTYGYTF

len: 15
abundance: -
v_gene: TRBV12-5
d_gene: -
j_gene: TRBJ1-6
CDR3nt: TGTGCTAGTGCCAGGGCGATGGGTTATAATTCACCCCTCCACTTT
CDR3aa: CASARAMGYNSPLHF

len: 15
abundance: -
v_gene: TRBV7-8
d_gene: TRBD1
j_gene: TRBJ2-1
CDR3nt: TGTGCCAGCAGCTTAGCCGGGACAGGTAACAATGAGCAGTTCTTC
CDR3aa: CASSLAGTGNNEQFF

len: 16
abundance: -
v_gene: TRBV11-2
d_gene: TRBD2
j_gene: TRBJ2-2
CDR3nt: TGTGCCAGCAGTCCCGGACTAGCGGGCCTCACCGGGGAGCTGTTTTTT
CDR3aa: CASSPGLAGLTGELFF

len: 17
abundance: once
v_gene: TRBV4-2
d_gene: -
j_gene: TRBJ2-3
CDR3nt: TGTGCCAGCAGCCCGCTCAAGGGCGGGGTCGGCACAGATACGCAGTATTTT
CDR3aa: CASSPLKGGVGTDTQYF

len: 17
abundance: many
v_gene: TRBV11-3
d_gene: TRBD1
j_gene: TRBJ2-2
CDR3nt: TGTGCCAGCAGCACCCCCTGGGACAGGGAACACACCGGGGAGCTGTTTTTT
CDR3aa: CASSTPWDREHTGELFF

len: 17
abundance: -
v_gene: TRBV6-2/TRBV6-3
d_gene: TRBD1
j_gene: TRBJ2-7
CDR3nt: TGTGCCAGCAGTTACTCGGGACAGGGGAGCGGTACCAACGAGCAGTACTTC
CDR3aa: CASSYSGQGSGTNEQYF

len: 16
abundance: -
v_gene: TRBV3-1/TRBV3-2
d_gene: -
j_gene: TRBJ2-1
CDR3nt: TGTGCCAGCAGCCTTATGCCTGGCAGCTCCTACAATGAGCAGTTCTTC
CDR3aa: CASSLMPGSSYNEQFF

len: 16
abundance: -
v_gene: TRBV6-4
d_gene: TRBD2
j_gene: TRBJ2-1
CDR3nt: TGTGCCAGCAGTAAAACCGGGACTAGCGGGGAAAATGAGCAGTTCTTC
CDR3aa: CASSKTGTSGENEQFF

len: 15
abundance: -
v_gene: TRBV11-2
d_gene: TRBD1
j_gene: TRBJ1-1
CDR3nt: TGTGCCAGCAGCTTAGGAGGGGGCGCGCTCACTGAAGCTTTCTTT
CDR3aa: CASSLGGGALTEAFF

len: 17
abundance: -
v_gene: TRBV7-2
d_gene: TRBD1
j_gene: TRBJ2-3
CDR3nt: TGTGCCAGCAGCCAACCCCCAGGGGGCTTTTTTACCGATACGCAGTATTTT
CDR3aa: CASSQPPGGFFTDTQYF

len: 16
abundance: -
v_gene: TRBV19
d_gene: -
j_gene: TRBJ1-6
CDR3nt: TGTGCCAGTAAGGAGTCAACGGGCTCCTATAATTCACCCCTCCACTTT
CDR3aa: CASKESTGSYNSPLHF

len: 15
abundance: -
v_gene: TRBV6-1
d_gene: -
j_gene: TRBJ1-2
CDR3nt: TGTGCCAGCAGTGAAATTGGACAATGGCCCTATGGCTACACCTTC
CDR3aa: CASSEIGQWPYGYTF

len: 16
abundance: -
v_gene: TRBV5-1
d_gene: TRBD2
j_gene: TRBJ2-5
CDR3nt: TGCGCCAGCAGCTTGGTAGCGGGGGGGCTTTCGGAGACCCAGTACTTC
CDR3aa: CASSLVAGGLSETQYF

len: 11
abundance: -
v_gene: TRBV2
d_gene: -
j_gene: TRBJ2-1
CDR3nt: TGTGCCAGCAGGGAAGGGCATGAGCAGTTCTTC
CDR3aa: CASREGHEQFF

len: 15
abundance: -
v_gene: TRBV6-2/TRBV6-3
d_gene: TRBD1
j_gene: TRBJ1-2
CDR3nt: TGTGCCAGCAGTGCACAGGGATCACAGGGGGATGGCTACACCTTC
CDR3aa: CASSAQGSQGDGYTF

len: 16
abundance: -
v_gene: TRBV6-5
d_gene: TRBD2
j_gene: TRBJ2-5
CDR3nt: TGTGCCAGCAGTTACTCGTGGGGACTAGCGGTGGAGACCCAGTACTTC
CDR3aa: CASSYSWGLAVETQYF

len: 15
abundance: -
v_gene: TRBV18
d_gene: -
j_gene: TRBJ1-4
CDR3nt: TGTGCCAGCTCACACAGGGATTCGTCGGCTGAAAAACTGTTTTTT
CDR3aa: CASSHRDSSAEKLFF

len: 15
abundance: -
v_gene: TRBV9
d_gene: TRBD1
j_gene: TRBJ1-3
CDR3nt: TGTGCCAGCAGTGCCGGGACAGGGGATGGAAACACCATATATTTT
CDR3aa: CASSAGTGDGNTIYF

len: 15
abundance: -
v_gene: TRBV6-4
d_gene: TRBD1
j_gene: TRBJ1-5
CDR3nt: TGTGCCGGGCGGCCTCAGGGGGAGTGCAATCAGCCCCAGCATTTT
CDR3aa: CAGRPQGECNQPQHF

len: 15
abundance: -
v_gene: TRBV18
d_gene: TRBD1
j_gene: TRBJ1-5
CDR3nt: TGTGCCAGCTCAGAACAGGGGGGTAGCAATCAGCCCCAGCATTTT
CDR3aa: CASSEQGGSNQPQHF

len: 16
abundance: -
v_gene: TRBV5-1
d_gene: TRBD1
j_gene: TRBJ1-2
CDR3nt: TGCGCCAGCAGCCGGGACAGCGCAATGAATCACTATGGCTACACCTTC
CDR3aa: CASSRDSAMNHYGYTF

len: 15
abundance: -
v_gene: TRBV4-1
d_gene: TRBD2
j_gene: TRBJ2-4
CDR3nt: TGCGCCAGCAGCCAGCCAACTAGCGGGAGTAACATTCAGTACTTC
CDR3aa: CASSQPTSGSNIQYF

len: 14
abundance: -
v_gene: TRBV14
d_gene: TRBD2
j_gene: TRBJ2-1
CDR3nt: TGTGCCAGCCGTCTAGCGGACTCCTACAATGAGCAGTTCTTC
CDR3aa: CASRLADSYNEQFF